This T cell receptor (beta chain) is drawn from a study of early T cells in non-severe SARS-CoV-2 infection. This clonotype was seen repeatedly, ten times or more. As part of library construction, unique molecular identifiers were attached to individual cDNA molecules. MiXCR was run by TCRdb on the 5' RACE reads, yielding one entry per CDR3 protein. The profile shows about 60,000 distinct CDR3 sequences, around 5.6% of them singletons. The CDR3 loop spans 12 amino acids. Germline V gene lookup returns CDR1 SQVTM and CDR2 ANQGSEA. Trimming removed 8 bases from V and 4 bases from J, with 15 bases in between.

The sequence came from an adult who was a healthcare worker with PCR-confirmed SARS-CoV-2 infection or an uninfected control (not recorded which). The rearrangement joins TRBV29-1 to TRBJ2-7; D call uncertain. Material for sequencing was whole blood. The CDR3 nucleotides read TGCAGCTTTACGACTGGGTGGTACGAGCAGTACTTC. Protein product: CSFTTGWYEQYF.